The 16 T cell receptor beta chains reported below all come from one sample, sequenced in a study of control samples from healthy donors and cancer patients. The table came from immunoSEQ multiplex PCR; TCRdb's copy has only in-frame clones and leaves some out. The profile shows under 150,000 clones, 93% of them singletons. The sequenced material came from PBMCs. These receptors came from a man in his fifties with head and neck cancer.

The CDR3 DNA is TGTGCCACCATAGACAGGGCCTCTGGAAACACCATATATTTT. Residues: CATIDRASGNTIYF. The V and J genes are TRBV28 and TRBJ1-3; 7 bases are shared with TRBD1. V lost 10 bases to trimming and J lost 0 bases; unmatched junction nucleotides: 6. Germline CDR1 reads MDHEN; CDR2 reads SYDVKM. This CDR3 is 14 amino acids long.

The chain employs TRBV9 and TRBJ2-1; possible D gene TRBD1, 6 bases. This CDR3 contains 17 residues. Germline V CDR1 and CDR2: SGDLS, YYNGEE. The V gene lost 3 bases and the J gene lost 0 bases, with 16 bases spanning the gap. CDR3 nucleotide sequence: TGTGCCAGCAGCGCCCGGGACATCTCCTTCTCCTACAATGAGCAGTTCTTC. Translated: CASSARDISFSYNEQFF.

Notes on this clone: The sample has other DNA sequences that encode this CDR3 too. CDR3 in amino acids: CASSVSVGGGGEQYF. In DNA form, the CDR3 reads TGTGCCAGCAGCGTTTCAGTGGGAGGGGGGGGCGAGCAGTACTTC. The chain recombines TRBV9 with TRBJ2-7, with a possible D match to TRBD2 (7 bases). The length of the CDR3 is 15 residues. From germline, CDR1 is SGDLS and CDR2 YYNGEE. Trimming took 2 bases from V and 6 from J, leaving 18 bases between them.

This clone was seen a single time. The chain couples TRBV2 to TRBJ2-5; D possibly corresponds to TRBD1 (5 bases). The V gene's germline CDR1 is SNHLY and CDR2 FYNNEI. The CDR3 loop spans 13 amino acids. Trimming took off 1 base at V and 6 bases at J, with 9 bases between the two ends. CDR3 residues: CASSEEGKKTQYF. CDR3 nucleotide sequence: TGTGCCAGCAGTGAAGAGGGGAAAAAGACCCAGTACTTC.

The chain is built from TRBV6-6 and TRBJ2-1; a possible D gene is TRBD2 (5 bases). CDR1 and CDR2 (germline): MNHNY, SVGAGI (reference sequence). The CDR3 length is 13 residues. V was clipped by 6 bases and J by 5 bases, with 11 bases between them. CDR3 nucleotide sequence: TGTGCCAGCAGCTACGGGGAAAACAATGAGCAGTTCTTC. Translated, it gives CASSYGENNEQFF.

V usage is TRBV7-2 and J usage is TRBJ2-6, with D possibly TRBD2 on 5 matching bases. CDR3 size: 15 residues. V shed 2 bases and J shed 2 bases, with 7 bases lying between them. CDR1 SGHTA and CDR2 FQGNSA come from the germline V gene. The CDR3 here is CASSLSGTGANVLTF. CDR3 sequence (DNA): TGTGCCAGCAGCTTATCCGGGACTGGGGCCAACGTCCTGACTTTC.

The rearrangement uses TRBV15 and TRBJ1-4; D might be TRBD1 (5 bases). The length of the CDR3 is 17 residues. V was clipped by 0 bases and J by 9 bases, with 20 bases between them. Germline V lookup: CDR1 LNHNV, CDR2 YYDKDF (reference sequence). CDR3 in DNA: TGTGCCACCAGCAGAGATGGGGTAGGGGATGGGACGAAAAAACTGTTTTTT. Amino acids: CATSRDGVGDGTKKLFF.

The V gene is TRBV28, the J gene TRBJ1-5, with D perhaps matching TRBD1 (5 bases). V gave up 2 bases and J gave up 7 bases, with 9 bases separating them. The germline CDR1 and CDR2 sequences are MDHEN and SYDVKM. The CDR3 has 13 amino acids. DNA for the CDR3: TGTGCCAGCAGTTTACCAGGGCAACAGCCCCAGCATTTT. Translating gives CASSLPGQQPQHF.

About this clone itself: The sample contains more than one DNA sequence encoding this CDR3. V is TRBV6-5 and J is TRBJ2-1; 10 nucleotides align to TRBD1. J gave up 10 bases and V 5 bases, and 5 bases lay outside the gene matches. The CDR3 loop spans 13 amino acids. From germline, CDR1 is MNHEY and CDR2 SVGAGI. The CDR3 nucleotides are TGTGCCAGCAGTCGGGACAGGGGAGACGAGCAGTTCTTC. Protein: CASSRDRGDEQFF.

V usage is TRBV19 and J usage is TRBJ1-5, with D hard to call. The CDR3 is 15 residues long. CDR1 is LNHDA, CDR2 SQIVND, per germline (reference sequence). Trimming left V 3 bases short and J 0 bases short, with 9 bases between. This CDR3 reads CASSMGRNSNQPQHF. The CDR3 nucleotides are TGTGCCAGTAGTATGGGCCGTAATAGCAATCAGCCCCAGCATTTT.

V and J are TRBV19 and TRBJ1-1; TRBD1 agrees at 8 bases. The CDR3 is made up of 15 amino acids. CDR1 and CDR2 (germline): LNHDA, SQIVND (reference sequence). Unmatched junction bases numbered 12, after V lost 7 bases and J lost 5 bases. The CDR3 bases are TGTGCCAGTAATAAGCAGGGGGCGCTGGGAACTGAAGCTTTCTTT. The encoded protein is CASNKQGALGTEAFF.

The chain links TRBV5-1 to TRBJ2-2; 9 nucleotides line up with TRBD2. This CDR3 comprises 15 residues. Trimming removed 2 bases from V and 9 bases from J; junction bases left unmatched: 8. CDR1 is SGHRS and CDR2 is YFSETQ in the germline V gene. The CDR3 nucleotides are TGCGCCAGCAGCTTAGCGGGGGGACCCCGGAGGGAGCTGTTTTTT. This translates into CASSLAGGPRRELFF.

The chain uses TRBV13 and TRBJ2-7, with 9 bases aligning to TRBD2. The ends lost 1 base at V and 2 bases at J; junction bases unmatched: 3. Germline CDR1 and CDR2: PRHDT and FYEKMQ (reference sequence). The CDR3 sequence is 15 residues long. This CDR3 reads CASSLAGGGAYEQYF. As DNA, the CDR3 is TGTGCCAGCAGCTTAGCGGGCGGGGGGGCCTACGAGCAGTACTTC. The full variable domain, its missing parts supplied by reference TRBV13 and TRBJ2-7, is AAGVIQSPRHLIKEKRETATLKCYPIPRHDTVYWYQQGPGQDPQFLISFYEKMQSDKGSIPDRFSAQQFSDYHSELNMSSLELGDSALYFCASSLAGGGAYEQYFGPGTRLTVT.

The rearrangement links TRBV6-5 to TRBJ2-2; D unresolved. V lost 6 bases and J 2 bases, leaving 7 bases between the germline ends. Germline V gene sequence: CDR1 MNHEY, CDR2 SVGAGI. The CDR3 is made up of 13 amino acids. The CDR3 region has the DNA TGTGCCAGCAGGGCTATAAACACCGGGGAGCTGTTTTTT. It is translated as CASRAINTGELFF.

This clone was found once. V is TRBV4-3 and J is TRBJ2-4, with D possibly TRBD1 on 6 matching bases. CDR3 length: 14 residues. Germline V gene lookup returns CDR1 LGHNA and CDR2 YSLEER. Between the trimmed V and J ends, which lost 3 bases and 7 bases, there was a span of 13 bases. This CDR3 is CASSQRLTGNIQYF. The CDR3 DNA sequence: TGCGCCAGCAGCCAGAGACTAACAGGGAACATTCAGTACTTC.

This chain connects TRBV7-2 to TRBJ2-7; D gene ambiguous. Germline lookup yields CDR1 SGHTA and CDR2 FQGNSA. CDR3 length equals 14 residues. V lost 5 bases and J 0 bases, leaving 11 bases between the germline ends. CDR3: CASSPRAASYEQYF. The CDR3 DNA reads TGTGCCAGCAGCCCTAGGGCCGCCTCCTACGAGCAGTACTTC.